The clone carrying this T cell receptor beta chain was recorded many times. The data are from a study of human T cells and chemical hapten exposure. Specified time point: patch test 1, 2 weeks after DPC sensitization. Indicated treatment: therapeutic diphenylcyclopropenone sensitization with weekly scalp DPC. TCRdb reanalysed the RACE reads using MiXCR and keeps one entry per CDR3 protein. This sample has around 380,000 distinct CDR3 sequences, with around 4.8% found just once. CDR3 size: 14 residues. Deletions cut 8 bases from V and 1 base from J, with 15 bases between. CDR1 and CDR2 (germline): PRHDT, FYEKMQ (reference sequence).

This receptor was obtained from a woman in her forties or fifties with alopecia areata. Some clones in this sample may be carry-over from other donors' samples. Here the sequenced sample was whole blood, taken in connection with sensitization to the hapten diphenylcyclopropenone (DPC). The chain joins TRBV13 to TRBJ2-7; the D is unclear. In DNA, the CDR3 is TGTGCCAGCCAGGCGGAGAAAGAGTCCTACGAGCAGTACTTC. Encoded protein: CASQAEKESYEQYF.